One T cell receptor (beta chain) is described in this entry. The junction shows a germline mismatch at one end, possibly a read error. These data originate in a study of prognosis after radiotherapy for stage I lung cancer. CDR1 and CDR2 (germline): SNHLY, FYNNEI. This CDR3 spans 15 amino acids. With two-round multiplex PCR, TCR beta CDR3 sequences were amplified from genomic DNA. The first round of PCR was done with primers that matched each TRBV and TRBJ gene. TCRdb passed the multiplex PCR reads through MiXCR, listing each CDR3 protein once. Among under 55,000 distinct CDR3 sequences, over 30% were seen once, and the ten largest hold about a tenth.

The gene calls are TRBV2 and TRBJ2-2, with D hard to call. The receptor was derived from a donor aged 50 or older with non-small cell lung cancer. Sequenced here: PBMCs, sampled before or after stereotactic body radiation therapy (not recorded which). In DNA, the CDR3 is TGTGCCAGCAGGGCGCTTAGCTGGTCCACCGGTGAGCTGTTTTTT. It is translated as CASRALSWSTGELFF.